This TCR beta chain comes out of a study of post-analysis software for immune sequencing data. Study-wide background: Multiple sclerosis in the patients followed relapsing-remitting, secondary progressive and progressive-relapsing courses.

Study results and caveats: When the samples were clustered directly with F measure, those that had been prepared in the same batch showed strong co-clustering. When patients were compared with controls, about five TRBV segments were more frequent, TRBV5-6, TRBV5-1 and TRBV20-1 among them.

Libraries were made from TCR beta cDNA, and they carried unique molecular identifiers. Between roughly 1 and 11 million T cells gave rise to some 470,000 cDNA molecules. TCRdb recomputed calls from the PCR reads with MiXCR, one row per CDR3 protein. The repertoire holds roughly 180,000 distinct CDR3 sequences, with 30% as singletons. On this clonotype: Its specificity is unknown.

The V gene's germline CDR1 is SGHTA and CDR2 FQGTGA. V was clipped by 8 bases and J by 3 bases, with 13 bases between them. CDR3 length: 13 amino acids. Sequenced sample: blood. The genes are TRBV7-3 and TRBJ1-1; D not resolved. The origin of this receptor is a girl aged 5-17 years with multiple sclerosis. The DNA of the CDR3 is TGTGCCAGCCGTGAGGGCGGGGACACTGAAGCTTTCTTT. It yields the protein CASREGGDTEAFF. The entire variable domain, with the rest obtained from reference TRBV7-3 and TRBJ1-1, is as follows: GAGVSQTPSNKVTEKGKYVELRCDPISGHTALYWYRQSLGQGPEFLIYFQGTGAADDSGLPNDRFFAVRPEGSVSTLKIQRTERGDSAVYLCASREGGDTEAFFGQGTRLTVV.